A single sample gave rise to the 10 T cell receptor beta chains below, sequenced in a study of T-cell memory formation after mild COVID-19. TCRdb used MiXCR to reprocess the 5' RACE reads, holding one entry per CDR3 protein. This sample has roughly 240,000 distinct CDR3 sequences, with 16% found just once. Sequencing was performed on PBMCs or a T cell subset sorted from them (not recorded which). Every receptor here comes from a man aged 18 to 30 who had mild COVID-19 (a few samples of this study predate the infection). Cell type and time point are not known.

The rearrangement uses TRBV6-2 or TRBV6-3 and TRBJ2-7; 7 nucleotides line up with TRBD2. Trimming at V came to 6 bases and at J to 5 bases, leaving 10 bases not matched to a gene. In germline, CDR1 is MNHEY, CDR2 SVGEGT. The CDR3 has 14 residues. The CDR3 DNA follows: TGTGCCAGCAGCCCCATCCGGACTAGGCACGAGCAGTACGTC. Amino acid sequence: CASSPIRTRHEQYV.

This clonotype was observed a few times. This sequence joins TRBV6-2 or TRBV6-3 and TRBJ2-3, with D possibly matching TRBD1 (5 bases). V was trimmed by 9 bases and J by 5 bases, leaving 21 bases between them. This CDR3 has 15 residues. Germline-derived CDR1 and CDR2 are MNHEY and SVGEGT. CDR3 in DNA: TGTGCCAGTCATAGTCGCCAAGCAGGGTTAGATACGCAGTATTTT. It yields the protein CASHSRQAGLDTQYF.

The rearrangement joins TRBV6-5 to TRBJ2-7; 7 bases align to TRBD2. The CDR3 is 15 residues long. CDR1 is MNHEY and CDR2 is SVGAGI in the germline V gene. V was pared by 2 bases and J by 2 bases, with 6 bases of the junction left unmatched. The CDR3 region has the DNA TGTGCCAGCAGTTACCTTATGGGGGGGACCTACGAGCAGTACTTC. This codes for CASSYLMGGTYEQYF.

This clonotype was detected only a few times. V and J are TRBV15 and TRBJ2-3, with 7 nucleotides matching TRBD1. With 1 base clipped from V and 6 bases from J, the junction kept 7 bases outside the gene matches. The CDR3 has 15 residues. Germline-derived CDR1 and CDR2 are LNHNV and YYDKDF (reference sequence). CDR3 coding DNA: TGTGCCACCAGCAGAGTAGACAGGGCGGTCGATACGCAGTATTTT. It yields the protein CATSRVDRAVDTQYF. The variable domain in full, completed from reference TRBV15 and TRBJ2-3, reads DAMVIQNPRYQVTQFGKPVTLSCSQTLNHNVMYWYQQKSSQAPKLLFHYYDKDFNNEADTPDNFQSRRPNTSFCFLDIRSPGLGDTAMYLCATSRVDRAVDTQYFGPGTRLTVL.

This clonotype was observed a handful of times. The J gene is TRBJ2-1, the V gene TRBV7-3, with a weak D call TRBD1 (7 bases). Germline-derived CDR1 and CDR2 are SGHTA and FQGTGA. Between the trimmed V and J ends, which lost 5 bases and 4 bases, there was a span of 18 bases. This CDR3 is built from 16 residues. The CDR3 DNA follows: TGTGCCAGCAGCCTACTAGGAGGGGGCGTATACAATGAGCAGTTCTTC. It specifies CASSLLGGGVYNEQFF.

This clonotype was observed a few times. The genes are TRBV20-1 and TRBJ2-3; D is perhaps TRBD1 (6 bases). Germline CDR1 reads DFQATT; CDR2 reads SNEGSKA (reference sequence). The CDR3 totals 13 residues. V was clipped by 6 bases and J by 4 bases, with 14 bases between them. The CDR3 DNA follows: TGCAGTGCCCCCCCCCAGGGGCCAGATACGCAGTATTTT. Its translation: CSAPPQGPDTQYF.

The genes are TRBV13 and TRBJ1-1, with no clear D. The V end lost 2 bases, the J end lost 4 bases, and 11 bases lay between the germline ends. CDR1 and CDR2 from the germline V gene are PRHDT and FYEKMQ (reference sequence). The CDR3 is 14 residues long. CDR3 sequence reads: CASSLPVRSTEAFF. CDR3 bases: TGTGCCAGCAGCTTACCGGTTAGATCCACTGAAGCTTTCTTT.

This clonotype appeared many times. J is TRBJ2-1 and V is TRBV5-1; 7 bases fit TRBD2. The CDR3 totals 16 residues. V trimming: 2 bases; J trimming: 4 bases; junction bases outside the gene matches: 9. The germline V gene encodes CDR1 SGHRS and CDR2 YFSETQ. For the CDR3, the DNA is TGCGCCAGCAGCTTTTTCGCTAGCGGAGCTTACAATGAGCAGTTCTTC. Its translation: CASSFFASGAYNEQFF.

The chain is built from TRBV7-2 and TRBJ1-1; no definite D call. CDR1 is SGHTA, CDR2 FQGNSA, per germline. This CDR3 comprises 11 residues. The V and J ends lost 3 bases and 7 bases respectively, with 6 bases between them. The CDR3 DNA sequence: TGTGCCAGCAGCTTTTATTATGAAGCTTTCTTT. Translation gives CASSFYYEAFF.

The chain carries TRBV5-1 and TRBJ2-3, with no clear D. Germline values: CDR1 SGHRS, CDR2 YFSETQ. V was clipped by 4 bases and J by 2 bases, with 11 bases between them. The CDR3 runs to 14 residues. The CDR3 is CASSHWTLTDTQYF. CDR3 DNA: TGCGCCAGCAGCCACTGGACGCTCACAGATACGCAGTATTTT.